This TCR beta chain was obtained from a study of CD4 and CD8 cells across lung adenocarcinoma regions. The patients had localized lung adenocarcinoma, a non-small cell subtype. At least ten counts were recorded for this clonotype. TCRdb re-derived calls from the PCR reads in MiXCR, one entry per CDR3 protein. Of 10,000 to 15,000 distinct CDR3 sequences in the sample, about 45% are singletons; the top ten hold about 29%. The CDR3 consists of 12 residues. V lost 7 bases and J 3 bases, leaving 7 bases between the germline ends. Germline assignment: CDR1 MNHNS and CDR2 SASEGT. The sequenced material came from CD8+ T cells from the margin of a lung tumor. The chain combines TRBV6-1 with TRBJ2-1; the D gene is possibly TRBD2 (6 bases). This sequence was found in a male donor with lung adenocarcinoma. The CD4 and CD8 labels of this study may be unreliable. CDR3 loop: CASTDYYNEQFF. DNA for the CDR3: TGTGCCAGCACGGACTACTACAATGAGCAGTTCTTC.